This T cell receptor beta chain was profiled in a study of cytomegalovirus exposure and HLA in healthy donors. Study-wide results and caveats: According to a subsequent analysis, TCR clusters identified in the first cohort showed a tendency to co-occur across the roughly 130 validation repertoires.

The donors belonged to the approximately 120-subject validation cohort, separate from the approximately 670-subject first cohort. A note on this clone: The antigen is not known. An end of the junction differs from the germline gene, which may be a read error.

CDR3 size: 14 residues. The germline CDR1 and CDR2 sequences are SNHLY and FYNNEI. Some clones are missing from TCRdb's copy, which holds only in-frame ones; the method was immunoSEQ multiplex PCR. The data contain some 150,000 clones, 88% of them singletons. The receptor was derived from a man younger than 30 in good health and CMV-seronegative. The sequenced sample consisted of PBMCs. The rearrangement joins TRBV2 to TRBJ1-4, with TRBD1 matching 12 bases. DNA for the CDR3: TGTGCCAGCAGCCTCCGGGACAGGGGGCCTCTAATGATTTTT. Encoded protein: CASSLRDRGPLMIF.